Ten or more counts support the clone carrying this T cell receptor beta chain. Antigen unknown. Previously, flow cytometry had revealed CD8+CD57+ cell expansion in the patients chosen for sequencing. Patients, without exception, had severe acquired aplastic anemia. None of the patients had been given any therapy when their blood was sampled. The TCR beta profiling, which covered VDJ combination and CDR3 sequence, was carried out using genomic DNA as the template. TCRdb reprocessed the reads via MiXCR and lists one record per CDR3 protein. The table shows some 120,000 distinct CDR3 sequences, with nearly 40% occurring only once. This sample was included in a study of CD8+CD57+ T cells in acquired aplastic anemia. The overall study: 3.2 ug was the average amount of DNA from sorted CD4+ and CD8+ cells. Findings and caveats of the study: A set of approximately 30 CD8+ CDR3 sequences was shared between patients and controls, and these sequences appeared highly expressed in patients.

Looked up from germline, CDR1 is MNHNS and CDR2 is SASEGT. The ends were cut back, 8 bases at V and 5 bases at J, with 13 bases in the middle. This CDR3 is built from 13 residues. Sequencing used sorted CD4+, CD8+, or CD8+CD57+ T cells (not recorded which) from PBMCs. This clonotype was obtained from a human donor with aplastic anemia. The chain joins TRBV6-1 to TRBJ1-5, with D perhaps TRBD1 (5 bases). CDR3 amino acids: CASRGSGDQPQHF. The CDR3 region has the DNA TGTGCCAGCCGGGGGTCGGGGGATCAGCCCCAGCATTTT.